Listed below are T cell receptor beta chains from one sample, sequenced in a study of T cell repertoires in cytomegalovirus infection. For these TCRs, the target antigens are not known. TCRdb analysed the reads with MiXCR anew, one entry per CDR3 protein. The table shows approximately 910,000 distinct CDR3 sequences, with roughly 31% occurring only once. Material: cultured CD8+ T cells from PBMCs, obtained from culture after CMV antigen stimulation. All receptors derive from a human donor in good health (CMV status not recorded). Some clones in this sample may be carry-over from other donors' samples. The conserved cysteine and the conserved F or W are not part of the CDR3 here. Each record gives: V gene, CDR3 length, CDR3 protein.

TRBV7-6	14	ASSPSLVGGLETQY
TRBV6-2/TRBV6-3	9	ANIGGTEAF
TRBV7-9	13	ASSVRDDSFYGYT
TRBV2	10	ASSSESYGYT
TRBV2	14	AVERRALSGANVLT
TRBV11-2	11	ASSLGLVYEQF
TRBV11-3	14	ASSFTGWSSTDTQY
TRBV7-2	10	ASSLVPGFDF
TRBV19	13	ASSIGTGGGETQY
TRBV5-1	11	ASSLAGGAEAF
TRBV20-1	13	SARNRGGSGNTIY
TRBV7-9	15	ASSLLVSGVYTGELF
TRBV7-9	13	ASSSDRGGEYSYT
TRBV6-6	14	ASSVPGQLKLYEQY
TRBV7-9	14	ASSVYPLGGNTEAF
TRBV7-2	11	ASRIQGTYEHY
TRBV7-9	12	ASSLGEYKNIQY
TRBV15	11	ATSRVGVLEAF
TRBV20-1	12	SALDRVLYNEQF
TRBV7-9	12	ASSPNWETGELF
TRBV6-2/TRBV6-3	13	ASSYRGASYNEQF
TRBV28	12	ASSLTGNELPLH
TRBV3-1	11	ASSPWAGKGYT
TRBV12-3/TRBV12-4	13	ASSLPGLAAGELF
TRBV7-6	13	ASSPPPVNTGELF
TRBV7-9	13	ASSSTQGFKNIQY
TRBV19	11	ASSMISAGELF
TRBV6-1	12	ASSEYSGDGEQF
TRBV3-1	12	ASSQDPGHYEQY
TRBV7-9	12	ASSSGAIFEKLF
TRBV6-6	11	ASPGRPSNGYT
TRBV5-1	11	ASSLDRFNEQF
TRBV7-9	12	ASSPSMGDREAF
TRBV9	13	ASSLRGTDNTEAF
TRBV12-3/TRBV12-4	10	ASSFLHNEQF
TRBV19	14	ASRLRRQSSYNEQF
TRBV10-3	10	ALRDKNYGYT
TRBV7-9	16	ASSSSAGGHTTNEKLF